These 2 T cell receptor beta chains were sequenced from one sample in a study of radiation and T cells in renal cell carcinoma. The time point is: blood 4 weeks post-SBRT, at nephrectomy. The treatment was: 15 Gy SBRT to primary tumor, nephrectomy 4 weeks later. TCRdb's copy holds only in-frame clones and misses some; the assay was immunoSEQ multiplex PCR. This table has about 86,000 clones, about 85% appearing once. Sequenced here: blood, sampled from a patient whose treatment included radiotherapy and nephrectomy. These TCRs come from a man aged 50 to 60 with renal cell carcinoma.

The genes are TRBV5-4 and TRBJ2-3; a weak D match, TRBD2 (5 bases). Germline values: CDR1 SGHNT, CDR2 YYREEE (reference sequence). The CDR3 loop spans 12 amino acids. V was shortened by 4 bases and J by 6 bases, with 9 bases between the two germline ends. CDR3 amino acids: CASSTPGDTQYF. The CDR3 DNA reads as TGTGCCAGCAGCACCCCGGGGGATACGCAGTATTTT.

Remarks on this clone: Germline is not matched at one junction end, which may reflect a read error. CDR3 amino acids: CASSLRLAANTGELFF. The CDR3, as DNA: TGTGCTAGCAGCTTACGGCTAGCGGCGAACACCGGGGAGCTGTTTTTT. The gene calls are TRBV7-7 and TRBJ2-2; 7 nucleotides line up with TRBD2. In germline, CDR1 is SSHAT, CDR2 FNYEAQ (reference sequence). The CDR3 is 16 residues long.